These 9 T cell receptor beta chains originate from one sample sequenced in a study of blood T cells in healthy people across ages. Then a second PCR, running about 6 to 12 cycles, was carried out with a sample-barcoded 5' primer and a J-beta primer mix. TCRdb analysed the 5' RACE reads with MiXCR anew, one entry per CDR3 protein. The profile covers under 2,000,000 distinct CDR3 sequences, with about 50% appearing a single time and over 2% taken by the ten largest. Material: blood. These receptors were obtained from a middle-aged woman in good health.

The chain uses TRBV28 and TRBJ2-5; 9 bases align to TRBD1. The V gene's germline CDR1 is MDHEN and CDR2 SYDVKM. With V trimmed by 6 bases and J by 4 bases, 6 bases remained unmatched. CDR3 size: 14 residues. The CDR3 is CASRETGGGETQYF. The CDR3 DNA is TGTGCCAGCAGGGAGACAGGGGGGGGAGAGACCCAGTACTTC.

The chain joins TRBV7-2 to TRBJ2-1; D may be TRBD2 (5 bases). This CDR3 has 18 residues. The ends were cut back, 7 bases at V and 1 base at J, with 23 bases in the middle. Germline V gene lookup returns CDR1 SGHTA and CDR2 FQGNSA. CDR3 sequence reads: CASTDSYSEGRSYNEQFF. The CDR3 nucleotides read TGTGCCAGCACCGACTCATATAGCGAGGGCCGTTCCTACAATGAGCAGTTCTTC.

V gene TRBV5-6 combines with J gene TRBJ1-4; D call uncertain. V shed 4 bases and J shed 6 bases, with 13 bases lying between them. Per germline, CDR1 SGHDT and CDR2 YYEEEE. This CDR3 contains 14 residues. The CDR3 protein is CASSNGRYDEKLFF. CDR3 nucleotide sequence: TGTGCCAGCAGCAATGGACGGTACGATGAAAAACTGTTTTTT. The full variable domain, completed using reference TRBV5-6 and TRBJ1-4, is DAGVTQSPTHLIKTRGQQVTLRCSPKSGHDTVSWYQQALGQGPQFIFQYYEEEERQRGNFPDRFSGHQFPNYSSELNVNALLLGDSALYLCASSNGRYDEKLFFGSGTQLSVL.

The chain employs TRBV6-1 and TRBJ2-1, with 7 bases fitting TRBD1. V shed 6 bases, J shed 0 bases, and the junction held 14 bases outside the gene matches. The germline V gene has CDR1 MNHNS and CDR2 SASEGT. CDR3 length: 18 amino acids. CDR3 coding DNA: TGTGCCAGCAGCCTCGAACTTATGGACAGGAGCTCCTACAATGAGCAGTTCTTC. Translating it yields CASSLELMDRSSYNEQFF.

The chain employs TRBV7-2 and TRBJ2-3; 7 bases align to TRBD2. Germline values: CDR1 SGHTA, CDR2 FQGNSA. The CDR3 extends over 16 amino acids. The V gene end was trimmed by 3 bases and the J gene end by 4 bases; junction bases not matched to a gene: 10. The CDR3 sequence is CASSFTRAGRADTQYF. The CDR3 DNA reads as TGTGCCAGCAGCTTTACTAGGGCGGGGAGGGCAGATACGCAGTATTTT.

This clonotype was recorded a few times. This sequence joins TRBV20-1 and TRBJ2-3, with D possibly matching TRBD2 (5 bases). CDR1 and CDR2 (germline): DFQATT, SNEGSKA (reference sequence). CDR3 size: 14 residues. Trimming shortened V by 5 bases and J by 2 bases, and 14 bases separated the two germline ends. The CDR3 region is CSASGTLNTDTQYF. CDR3 in DNA: TGCAGTGCTTCGGGAACTTTAAACACAGATACGCAGTATTTT.

The chain has TRBV4-2 and TRBJ2-5, with 11 bases identical to TRBD1. V lost 3 bases to trimming and J lost 11 bases; unmatched junction nucleotides: 8. Germline CDR1 and CDR2: LGHNA and YNFKEQ. The CDR3 has 14 amino acids. The CDR3 DNA sequence: TGTGCCAGCAGCCACGGACAGGGGGCAGAAGAGCAGTACTTC. Encoded protein: CASSHGQGAEEQYF.

The DNA for the CDR3 is TGCAGTGCTCAGGGACAGGGCCCGCGGAGCTCCTATAATTCACCCCTCCACTTT. Its protein is CSAQGQGPRSSYNSPLHF. This chain joins TRBV20-1 and TRBJ1-6; TRBD1 aligns across 9 bases. This CDR3 contains 18 residues. V trimming: 5 bases; J trimming: 0 bases; junction bases outside the gene matches: 11. Germline CDR1 DFQATT, CDR2 SNEGSKA (reference sequence).

This clonotype turned up a few times. The chain uses TRBV7-8 and TRBJ2-3; TRBD2 matches 10 bases. V trimming: 3 bases; J trimming: 0 bases; junction bases outside the gene matches: 6. Germline values: CDR1 SGHVS, CDR2 FQNEAQ. The CDR3 has 17 amino acids. The CDR3 sequence: CASSFASGGPSTDTQYF. CDR3 DNA: TGTGCCAGCAGCTTCGCTAGCGGGGGCCCCAGCACAGATACGCAGTATTTT. The variable domain in full, completed from reference TRBV7-8 and TRBJ2-3, reads GAGVSQSPRYKVAKRGQDVALRCDPISGHVSLFWYQQALGQGPEFLTYFQNEAQLDKSGLPSDRFFAERPEGSVSTLKIQRTQQEDSAVYLCASSFASGGPSTDTQYFGPGTRLTVL.